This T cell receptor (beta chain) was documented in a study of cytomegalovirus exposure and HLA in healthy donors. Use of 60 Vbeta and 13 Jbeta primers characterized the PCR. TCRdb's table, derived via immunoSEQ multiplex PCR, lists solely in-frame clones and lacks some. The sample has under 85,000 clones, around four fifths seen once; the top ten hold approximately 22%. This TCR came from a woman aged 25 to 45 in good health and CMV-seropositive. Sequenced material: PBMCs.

CDR3 bases: TGTGCCAGCAGTTACCGAGGTACCACTGAAGCTTTCTTT. Translating it yields CASSYRGTTEAFF. The chain has TRBV6-6 and TRBJ1-1, with D uncertain. Germline CDR1 and CDR2: MNHNY and SVGAGI (reference sequence). Between the trimmed V and J ends, which lost 2 bases and 4 bases, there was a span of 8 bases. The CDR3 loop spans 13 amino acids.